This is a list of T cell receptor beta chains from one sample in a study of blood T cell repertoires in COVID-19. Profiling relied on immunoSEQ multiplex PCR, and the TCRdb table lists in-frame clones only, not all of them. This sample has about 150,000 clones, with around four fifths found just once. Sequenced input: PBMCs or T cells enriched from blood (not recorded which). These receptors all stem from a woman aged 50 to 60 who had recovered from COVID-19. CDR3s include the opening cysteine and the closing phenylalanine or tryptophan. A D gene is named only where the DNA matches it firmly. Clone size is shown for a subset of rows, as once, few, many or a class of expanded clone.

size	V	D	J	DNA	CDR3
.	TRBV9	TRBD2	TRBJ2-1	TGTGCCAGCAGCGTAGGCGGGGGGGTGTCCATTGGTGAGCAGTTCTTC	CASSVGGGVSIGEQFF
few	TRBV5-6	.	TRBJ2-3	TGTGCCAGCAGCACCAACAGGGCTGGGGCAGATACGCAGTATTTT	CASSTNRAGADTQYF
.	TRBV7-9	TRBD2	TRBJ2-5	TGTGCCAGCAGCTTAGCCCGGGGGGGCCGGGAGACCCAGTACTTC	CASSLARGGRETQYF
.	TRBV9	.	TRBJ1-6	TGTGCCAGCAGCGTTGGGGCTGATTCACCCCTCCACTTT	CASSVGADSPLHF
.	TRBV10-2	TRBD2	TRBJ2-1	TGCGCCAGCATTAGTTATAGCGGGGGCTCAACGGGCTCCTACAATGAGCAGTTCTTC	CASISYSGGSTGSYNEQFF
many	TRBV7-6	.	TRBJ1-1	TGTGCCAGCAGCCCCCTAGCCCCCCAGGGACATCGAGGAACTGAAGCTTTCTTT	CASSPLAPQGHRGTEAFF
.	TRBV7-8	TRBD2	TRBJ2-1	TGTGCCAGCAGCCTTCGGACTAGCGGGGGCCCCCCTGTACACGGTGAGCAGTTCTTC	CASSLRTSGGPPVHGEQFF
.	TRBV5-1	TRBD1	TRBJ1-1	TGCGCCAGCAGCTCAGGGACAGGGGTTGGGACTGAAGCTTTCTTT	CASSSGTGVGTEAFF
.	TRBV5-8	.	TRBJ1-1	TGTGCCAGCAGCTTGGATGCGGGTCCGAGGGCTTTCTTT	CASSLDAGPRAFF
.	TRBV28	.	TRBJ2-7	TGTGCCAGCAGCATTATAGACAGTTACGAGCAGTACTTC	CASSIIDSYEQYF
.	TRBV24-1	.	TRBJ2-1	TGTGCCACCAGTGATTTGGGAGGAAGCTCCTACAATGAGCAGTTCTTC	CATSDLGGSSYNEQFF
.	TRBV29-1	.	TRBJ1-1	TGCAGCGTTGGGGCAGGGCGGGGGTACATGAACACTGAAGCTTTCTTT	CSVGAGRGYMNTEAFF
.	TRBV3-1/TRBV3-2	TRBD1	TRBJ1-1	TGTGCCAGCAGCCAAGATTTAGAGGGGGCTAGAACTGAAGCTTTCTTT	CASSQDLEGARTEAFF
.	TRBV24-1	TRBD1	TRBJ2-2	TGTGCCACCAGTGATAAGGGCAGGGGGAAAGACGGGGAGCTGTTTTTT	CATSDKGRGKDGELFF
.	TRBV3-1/TRBV3-2	.	TRBJ1-2	TGTGCCAGCAGCCAAGACCTATCGGAGTATTATGGCTACACCTTC	CASSQDLSEYYGYTF
.	TRBV5-1	TRBD2	TRBJ2-5	TGCGCCAGCAGCTTGGCCAGGACTAGCGGGGGGGCTGACGAGACCCAGTACTTC	CASSLARTSGGADETQYF
few	TRBV7-3	.	TRBJ2-1	TGTGCCAGCAGCCAAAGTGGCGCCGGGAATGAGCAGTTCTTC	CASSQSGAGNEQFF
.	TRBV6-5	.	TRBJ2-5	TGTGCCAGCAGTTACTTCGAAGAGGAGACCCAGTACTTC	CASSYFEEETQYF
.	TRBV7-6	TRBD1	TRBJ1-2	TGTGCCAGCAGCTTGGGACAGGGGGCGTCTAACTATGGCTACACCTTC	CASSLGQGASNYGYTF
few	TRBV6-5	.	TRBJ1-2	TGTGCCAGCAGTTATGTGGCCGACGGGTCCCAATATGGCTACACCTTC	CASSYVADGSQYGYTF
once	TRBV7-9	TRBD1	TRBJ1-4	TGTGCCAGCAGCTTAGGAGGGAAACAGGGGGCATGGGAAAAACTGTTTTTT	CASSLGGKQGAWEKLFF
.	TRBV10-1	.	TRBJ2-3	TGCGCCAGCAGTCAGGGCACAGATACGCAGTATTTT	CASSQGTDTQYF
.	TRBV11-3	.	TRBJ2-1	TGTGCCAGCAGCTCGCGGGGATCGTACAATGAGCAGTTCTTC	CASSSRGSYNEQFF
.	TRBV6-5	.	TRBJ2-3	TGTGCCAGCAGAAAGATACTACGCACGCATACGCAGTATTTT	CASRKILRTHTQYF
.	TRBV15	.	TRBJ1-5	TGTGCCACCAGCAGAGGATCGGGGGTAAGCAATCAGCCCCAGCATTTT	CATSRGSGVSNQPQHF
.	TRBV15	.	TRBJ1-1	TGTGCCACCAGCAGAGGAGGGAACGGCGGGAACACTGAAGCTTTCTTT	CATSRGGNGGNTEAFF
.	TRBV3-1/TRBV3-2	.	TRBJ1-4	TGTGCCAGCAGCCAAAGGGGGAGCCCAGGGGAAAAACTGTTTTTT	CASSQRGSPGEKLFF
few	TRBV29-1	.	TRBJ1-2	TGCAGCGTTGTTGACAAACCTAACTATGGCTACACCTTC	CSVVDKPNYGYTF
.	TRBV30	.	TRBJ1-4	TGTGCCTGGAGTAATGGGAAGGGGGATGAAAAACTGTTTTTT	CAWSNGKGDEKLFF
.	TRBV6-5	.	TRBJ1-4	TGTGCCAGCATAGAGGGTGTTGTGGGAAAACTGTTTTTT	CASIEGVVGKLFF
.	TRBV29-1	TRBD2	TRBJ2-3	TGCAGCGCCCGGGGGGGCACAGATACGCAGTATTTT	CSARGGTDTQYF
many	TRBV28	TRBD1	TRBJ1-1	TGTGCCAGCAGTTCCCCAGGGGGCTCGGGTGTGAACACTGAAGCTTTCTTT	CASSSPGGSGVNTEAFF
.	TRBV16	.	TRBJ1-5	TGTGCCAGCAGCCTCGAGCGGGGCAATCAGCCCCAGCATTTT	CASSLERGNQPQHF
.	TRBV25-1	TRBD2	TRBJ2-3	TGTGCCAGCAGTGAACGAGCGGGGGGTCTGAATACGCAGTATTTT	CASSERAGGLNTQYF
.	TRBV2	.	TRBJ2-3	TGTGCCAGCAGTCTCACACACGGGGCAGATACGCAGTATTTT	CASSLTHGADTQYF
.	TRBV9	.	TRBJ1-5	TGTGCCAGCAGCCGGGGAAGCAATCAGCCCCAGCATTTT	CASSRGSNQPQHF
few	TRBV3-1/TRBV3-2	TRBD1	TRBJ1-1	TGTGCCAGCAGCCAATTAACAGGGGAGAATGAAGCTTTCTTT	CASSQLTGENEAFF
.	TRBV7-6	TRBD1	TRBJ2-2	TGTGCCAGCAGTTTTACAGGGGGCTATGACACCGGGGAGCTGTTTTTT	CASSFTGGYDTGELFF
.	TRBV24-1	.	TRBJ2-7	TGTGCCACCAGTGACAGTGACAGGTCAGGGCCTCGCGAGCAGTACTTC	CATSDSDRSGPREQYF
.	TRBV18	TRBD1	TRBJ1-3	TGTGCCAGCTTAGCCGGACAGGAAGACACCATATATTTT	CASLAGQEDTIYF
.	TRBV5-5	.	TRBJ2-3	TGTGCCAGCAGCTTGGCGGCATCAAGGGGGACAGATACGCAGTATTTT	CASSLAASRGTDTQYF